This is a list of T cell receptor beta chains from one sample in a study of PD-L1 blockade in urothelial cancer. Method: immunoSEQ multiplex PCR; TCRdb's copy keeps in-frame clones and lacks some. Here the sample spans tens of thousands of clones, about 87% being singletons. The sample here was PBMCs, taken around atezolizumab (anti-PD-L1) treatment. The receptors were gathered from a man aged 45-60 years with urothelial cancer. CDR3s include the opening cysteine and the closing phenylalanine or tryptophan. The D gene is left open where the match is weak. Size is stated for part of the rows, as once, few or many counts, or as a class when the clone is expanded.

j_gene: TRBJ2-2; v_gene: TRBV30; abundance: NA; d_gene: NA; CDR3nt: TGTGCCTGGAAGGAGCAGACGAACACCGGGGAGCTGTTTTTT; CDR3aa: CAWKEQTNTGELFF
j_gene: TRBJ2-7; v_gene: TRBV5-4; abundance: NA; d_gene: NA; CDR3nt: TGTGCCAGCAGCTTGGGCCTATACTCCTCCTACGAGCAGTACTTC; CDR3aa: CASSLGLYSSYEQYF
j_gene: TRBJ1-2; v_gene: TRBV5-1; abundance: few; d_gene: NA; CDR3nt: TGCGCCAGCAGCTCCGACAGCGGGACACACTATGGCTACACCTTC; CDR3aa: CASSSDSGTHYGYTF
j_gene: TRBJ2-7; v_gene: TRBV27; abundance: NA; d_gene: NA; CDR3nt: TGTGCCGTAAGTACGGGGATGGTGCCCTACGAGCAGTACTTC; CDR3aa: CAVSTGMVPYEQYF
j_gene: TRBJ2-7; v_gene: TRBV11-3; abundance: few; d_gene: NA; CDR3nt: TGTGCCAGCAGTGGGCAGGGGAGGGACGAGCAGTACTTC; CDR3aa: CASSGQGRDEQYF
j_gene: TRBJ1-1; v_gene: TRBV15; abundance: NA; d_gene: NA; CDR3nt: TGTGCCACCAGCAGATACAGGGATACTGAAGCTTTCTTT; CDR3aa: CATSRYRDTEAFF
j_gene: TRBJ1-4; v_gene: TRBV5-1; abundance: NA; d_gene: NA; CDR3nt: TGCGCCAGCAGCCCGTTCCCCGGTAATGAAAAACTGTTTTTT; CDR3aa: CASSPFPGNEKLFF
j_gene: TRBJ2-5; v_gene: TRBV5-8; abundance: NA; d_gene: TRBD1; CDR3nt: TGTGCCAGCAAACCATCAACAAACAGGGGGGAAGAGACCCAGTACTTC; CDR3aa: CASKPSTNRGEETQYF
j_gene: TRBJ2-1; v_gene: TRBV6-5; abundance: NA; d_gene: TRBD2; CDR3nt: TGTGCCAGCAGACCTAGCGGGGGCCGATTCAATGAGCAGTTCTTC; CDR3aa: CASRPSGGRFNEQFF
j_gene: TRBJ1-1; v_gene: TRBV5-6; abundance: once; d_gene: TRBD1; CDR3nt: TGTGCCAGCTGGAGGGGACAGATGAACACTGAAGCTTTCTTT; CDR3aa: CASWRGQMNTEAFF
j_gene: TRBJ1-2; v_gene: TRBV4-1; abundance: NA; d_gene: TRBD1; CDR3nt: TGCGCCAGCAGCCAGCCCCTCCTTGGACAGGGGGGTGGGTACACCTTC; CDR3aa: CASSQPLLGQGGGYTF
j_gene: TRBJ1-1; v_gene: TRBV18; abundance: NA; d_gene: NA; CDR3nt: TGTGCCAGCTCACCACTAGTAACAGGGAGGAACACTGAAGCTTTCTTT; CDR3aa: CASSPLVTGRNTEAFF
j_gene: TRBJ2-7; v_gene: TRBV28; abundance: NA; d_gene: TRBD1; CDR3nt: TGTGCCAGCAGGGGGACAGCCCCCTACGAGCAGTACTTC; CDR3aa: CASRGTAPYEQYF
j_gene: TRBJ1-1; v_gene: TRBV19; abundance: NA; d_gene: TRBD1; CDR3nt: TGTGCCAGTAGTATTGGAGGCAGGGGGCTGGCTGAAGCTTTCTTT; CDR3aa: CASSIGGRGLAEAFF
j_gene: TRBJ2-7; v_gene: TRBV28; abundance: few; d_gene: NA; CDR3nt: TGTGCCAGCAAAGAGAGTTACGAGCAGTACTTC; CDR3aa: CASKESYEQYF
j_gene: TRBJ2-2; v_gene: TRBV6-5; abundance: once; d_gene: TRBD1; CDR3nt: TGTGCCAGCAGTTACGCACAGGGGGCTTTCGGGGAGCTGTTTTTT; CDR3aa: CASSYAQGAFGELFF
j_gene: TRBJ1-1; v_gene: TRBV19; abundance: NA; d_gene: TRBD1; CDR3nt: TGTGCCAGTAGACGGACAGGGGGAAAGGGTGAAGCTTTCTTT; CDR3aa: CASRRTGGKGEAFF
j_gene: TRBJ2-2; v_gene: TRBV5-1; abundance: NA; d_gene: TRBD2; CDR3nt: TGCGCCAGCAGCTCGCCGGGACTAGTAAGCACCGGGGAGCTGTTTTTT; CDR3aa: CASSSPGLVSTGELFF
j_gene: TRBJ2-6; v_gene: TRBV6-1; abundance: NA; d_gene: NA; CDR3nt: TGTGCCAGCAGTCCAGAACCTGGGGCCAACGTCCTGACTTTC; CDR3aa: CASSPEPGANVLTF
j_gene: TRBJ2-3; v_gene: TRBV11-1; abundance: once; d_gene: NA; CDR3nt: TGTGCCAGCAGCTTGGTTAGGGGAGATACGCAGTATTTT; CDR3aa: CASSLVRGDTQYF